This T cell receptor (beta chain) derives from a study of T cell responses to AZD1222 COVID-19 vaccine. Overall study results and limits: Nearly half of the spike-specific TCRs reportedly recognize variant regions that carry no mutations. Clonal diversity may have been underestimated in mostly white British donors.

This clone is termed medium-sized. The antigen remains unidentified. Assay used: immunoSEQ multiplex PCR; TCRdb lists only in-frame clones, some missing. The profile shows 90,000 to 110,000 clones, about 90% of them singletons. The CDR3 length is 17 residues. Per the germline V gene, CDR1 is SGHNT and CDR2 is YENEEA. V lost 0 bases and J lost 8, with 20 bases in between. The chain couples TRBV11-3 to TRBJ1-3; D is perhaps TRBD1 (6 bases). This sample comprised peripheral blood, obtained on day 0 of AZD1222 vaccination. This clonotype was obtained from an adult in good health. For the CDR3, the DNA is TGTGCCAGCAGCTTAGAAGTAAGGACAGAGCAGGCGGACACCATATATTTT. Translating it yields CASSLEVRTEQADTIYF.